These T cell receptor beta chains were read from a single sample in a study of memory CD4+ T cells and cytomegalovirus serostatus. Some clones are missing from TCRdb's copy, which holds only in-frame ones; the method was immunoSEQ multiplex PCR. The sample lists under 35,000 clones, about three quarters seen once, with 0.85% to 1.2% in the top ten. The material sequenced was memory CD4+ T cells from blood. Receptors originate from an adult in good health and CMV-seronegative. Both conserved end residues are trimmed from each CDR3.

13	TRBV6-5	ASSYSNRERTEAF
14	TRBV11-2	ASSPTTGTANTEAF
12	TRBV4-3	ASSQKEAGTEAF
13	TRBV9	ASSSMGNSGNTIY
11	TRBV28	ASHGTLNQPQH
15	TRBV6-1	ASSEPLRQGRSYEQY
10	TRBV6-6	ASTGSSYEQY
15	TRBV5-1	ASSLGNSQGVTDTQY
14	TRBV18	ASSPPFWESTDTQY
17	TRBV11-2	ASSYRRAGLLAVQGTQY
12	TRBV28	ASSSAVSGNTIY
18	TRBV7-3	ASSPRGITQISSGANVLT
15	TRBV9	ASSHDPGQGANTEAF
13	TRBV5-1	ASSYSGASTDTQY
13	TRBV10-1	ASSVLAGGVDTQY
11	TRBV5-1	ASSLRPSYEQY
11	TRBV4-1	ASTGTVIEKLF
14	TRBV5-6	ASSLGPSDTPYEQY
12	TRBV19	ASSTGRFQETQY
11	TRBV4-2	ASSRVSEQEAF
12	TRBV7-2	ASSFAGGVPGYT
12	TRBV7-7	ASSLGGGYNEQF
13	TRBV11-2	ASSQWGADNEKLF
12	TRBV25-1	ASSEQGMTDTQY
12	TRBV19	ASSMGQTNYGYT
14	TRBV7-9	ASGGTGEGLANVLT
14	TRBV19	ASSIPFMGRRTEAF
9	TRBV19	ASSIIAEAF
9	TRBV10-3	AISPGSGYT
12	TRBV5-1	ASSQDRQNEKLF
16	TRBV11-2	ASSFGAGGLGGTDTQY
13	TRBV6-1	ASSRIWVGNYGYT
10	TRBV7-9	ASSVSTGELF
11	TRBV10-3	AISESAQYGYT
16	TRBV6-1	ASTDRGVAGTNTGELF
12	TRBV7-2	ASTPSRPNYGYT
13	TRBV15	ATSGQGAEWDTQY
15	TRBV5-4	ASSLGVSGQGAYEQY